This T cell receptor beta chain was retrieved from a study of cytomegalovirus exposure and HLA in healthy donors. General observations from the study: Most observed TCR sequences were rare, whereas some public TCRs were detected in many donors.

J gave up 10 bases and V 4 bases, and 14 bases lay outside the gene matches. CDR1 SGDLS and CDR2 YYNGEE come from the germline V gene. The CDR3 runs 16 residues. In regard to this clone: Its antigen is unknown.

The PCR made use of 60 Vbeta and 13 Jbeta primers. Produced via immunoSEQ multiplex PCR; TCRdb's table is partial and in-frame only. The sample records about 150,000 clones, around 87% being singletons. The specimen sequenced was PBMCs. The TCR sequence derives from a woman between 25 and 40 years old in good health and CMV-seronegative. This rearrangement joins TRBV9 to TRBJ2-1; TRBD2 aligns across 10 bases. This chain's CDR3 is CASSPQAGGPVWEQFF. For the CDR3, the DNA is TGTGCCAGCAGCCCCCAAGCGGGAGGGCCGGTTTGGGAGCAGTTCTTC.